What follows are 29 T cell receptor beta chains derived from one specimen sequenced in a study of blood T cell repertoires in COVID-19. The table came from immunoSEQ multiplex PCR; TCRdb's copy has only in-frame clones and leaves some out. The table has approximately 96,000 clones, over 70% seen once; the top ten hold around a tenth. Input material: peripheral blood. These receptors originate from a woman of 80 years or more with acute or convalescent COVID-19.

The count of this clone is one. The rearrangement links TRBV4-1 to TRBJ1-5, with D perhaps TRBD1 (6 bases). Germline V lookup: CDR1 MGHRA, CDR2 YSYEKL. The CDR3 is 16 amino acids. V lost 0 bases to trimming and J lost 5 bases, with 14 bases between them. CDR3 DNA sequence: TGCGCCAGCAGCCAAGACTTGGGGCAGGGGCATCAGCCCCAGCATTTT. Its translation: CASSQDLGQGHQPQHF.

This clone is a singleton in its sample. The CDR3 region has the DNA TGTGCCAGCAGGCGGACAGGGGAGAGCACTGAAGCTTTCTTT. Protein: CASRRTGESTEAFF. This chain uses TRBV28 with TRBJ1-1, with 9 bases fitting TRBD1. CDR1 is MDHEN, CDR2 SYDVKM, per germline. The trim removed 6 bases at V and 4 bases at J, leaving 6 bases unmatched. The CDR3 has 14 amino acids.

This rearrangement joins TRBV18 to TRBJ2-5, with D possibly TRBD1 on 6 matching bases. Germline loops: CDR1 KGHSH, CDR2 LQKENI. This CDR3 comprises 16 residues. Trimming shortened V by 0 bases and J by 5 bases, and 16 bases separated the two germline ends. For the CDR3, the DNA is TGTGCCAGCTCACCACCCGCCCAGGGGAGTTGGGAGACCCAGTACTTC. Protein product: CASSPPAQGSWETQYF.

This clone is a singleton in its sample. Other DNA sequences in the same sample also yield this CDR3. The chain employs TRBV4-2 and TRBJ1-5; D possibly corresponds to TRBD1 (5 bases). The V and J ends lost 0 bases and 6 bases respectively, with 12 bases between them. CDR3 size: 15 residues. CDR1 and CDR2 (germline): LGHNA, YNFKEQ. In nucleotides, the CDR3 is TGTGCCAGCAGCCAAGATCCGGGGGGAGGTCAGCCCCAGCATTTT. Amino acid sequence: CASSQDPGGGQPQHF.

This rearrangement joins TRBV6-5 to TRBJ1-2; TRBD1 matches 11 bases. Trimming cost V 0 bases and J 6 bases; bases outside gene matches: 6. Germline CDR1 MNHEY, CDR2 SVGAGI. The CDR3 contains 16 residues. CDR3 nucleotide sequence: TGTGCCAGCAGTTACTCCTTAGGGACAGGGGGGGATGGCTACACCTTC. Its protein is CASSYSLGTGGDGYTF.

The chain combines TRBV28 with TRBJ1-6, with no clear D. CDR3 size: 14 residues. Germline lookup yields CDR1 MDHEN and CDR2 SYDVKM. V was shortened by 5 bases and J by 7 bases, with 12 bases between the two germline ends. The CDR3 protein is CASSTGTFNSPLHF. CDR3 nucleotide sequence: TGTGCCAGCAGTACCGGTACTTTCAATTCACCCCTCCACTTT. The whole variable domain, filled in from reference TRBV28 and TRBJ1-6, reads DVKVTQSSRYLVKRTGEKVFLECVQDMDHENMFWYRQDPGLGLRLIYFSYDVKMKEKGDIPEGYSVSREKKERFSLILESASTNQTSMYLCASSTGTFNSPLHFGNGTRLTVT.

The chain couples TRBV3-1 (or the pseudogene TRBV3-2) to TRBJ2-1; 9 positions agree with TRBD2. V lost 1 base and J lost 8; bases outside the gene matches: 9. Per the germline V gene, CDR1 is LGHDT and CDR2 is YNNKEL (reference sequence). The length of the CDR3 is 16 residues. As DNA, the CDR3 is TGTGCCAGCAGCCAAGTAGGCGGGGGGGCCTGTGATGAGCAGTTCTTC. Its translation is CASSQVGGGACDEQFF.

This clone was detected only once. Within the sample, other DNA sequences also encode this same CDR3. Written as DNA, the CDR3 is TGTGCCAGCAGTTACTCGACAGGGCTCAATTCACCCCTCCACTTT. As protein: CASSYSTGLNSPLHF. This chain joins TRBV6-2 or TRBV6-3 and TRBJ1-6; 7 bases align to TRBD1. Per the germline V gene, CDR1 is MNHEY and CDR2 is SVGEGT. The CDR3 is 15 residues long. The trim removed 0 bases at V and 7 bases at J, leaving 3 bases unmatched.

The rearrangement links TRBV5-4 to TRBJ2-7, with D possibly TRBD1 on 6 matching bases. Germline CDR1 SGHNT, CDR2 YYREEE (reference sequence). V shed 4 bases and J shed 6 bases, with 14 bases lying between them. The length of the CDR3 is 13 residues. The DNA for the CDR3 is TGTGCCAGCAGCGTACAGGGTACAAGCGAGCAGTACTTC. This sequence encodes CASSVQGTSEQYF.

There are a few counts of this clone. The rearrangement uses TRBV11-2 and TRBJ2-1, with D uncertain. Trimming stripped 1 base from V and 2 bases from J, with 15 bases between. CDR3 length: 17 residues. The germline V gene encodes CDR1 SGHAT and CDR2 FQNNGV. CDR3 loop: CASSLVPQRGPYNEQFF. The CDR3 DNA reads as TGTGCCAGCAGCTTAGTTCCGCAACGTGGCCCCTACAATGAGCAGTTCTTC.

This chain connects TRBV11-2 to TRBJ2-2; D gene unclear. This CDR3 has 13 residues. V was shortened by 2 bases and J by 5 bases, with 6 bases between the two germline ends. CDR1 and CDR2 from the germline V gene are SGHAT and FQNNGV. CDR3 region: CASSLSRTGELFF. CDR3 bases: TGTGCCAGCAGCTTATCACGGACCGGGGAGCTGTTTTTT. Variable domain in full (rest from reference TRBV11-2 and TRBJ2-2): EAGVAQSPRYKIIEKRQSVAFWCNPISGHATLYWYQQILGQGPKLLIQFQNNGVVDDSQLPKDRFSAERLKGVDSTLKIQPAKLEDSAVYLCASSLSRTGELFFGEGSRLTVL.

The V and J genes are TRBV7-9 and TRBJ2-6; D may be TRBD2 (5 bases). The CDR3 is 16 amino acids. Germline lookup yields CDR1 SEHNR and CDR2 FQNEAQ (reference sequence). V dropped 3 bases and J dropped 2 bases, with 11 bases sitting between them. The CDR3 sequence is CASSFTGSPGANVLTF. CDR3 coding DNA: TGTGCCAGCAGCTTTACGGGGTCCCCTGGGGCCAACGTCCTGACTTTC. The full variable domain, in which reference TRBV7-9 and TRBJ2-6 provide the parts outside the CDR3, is DTGVSQNPRHKITKRGQNVTFRCDPISEHNRLYWYRQTLGQGPEFLTYFQNEAQLEKSRLLSDRFSAERPKGSFSTLEIQRTEQGDSAMYLCASSFTGSPGANVLTFGAGSRLTVL.

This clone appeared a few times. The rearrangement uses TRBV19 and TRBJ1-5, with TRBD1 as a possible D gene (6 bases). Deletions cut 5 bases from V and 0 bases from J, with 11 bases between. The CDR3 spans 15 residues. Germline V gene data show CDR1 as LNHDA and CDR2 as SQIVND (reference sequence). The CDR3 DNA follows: TGTGCCAGTAGTCAGACAGGTGATAGCAATCAGCCCCAGCATTTT. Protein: CASSQTGDSNQPQHF.

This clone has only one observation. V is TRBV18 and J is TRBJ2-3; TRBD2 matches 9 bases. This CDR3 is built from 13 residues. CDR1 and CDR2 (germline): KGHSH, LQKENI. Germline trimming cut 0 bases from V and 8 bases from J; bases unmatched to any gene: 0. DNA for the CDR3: TGTGCCAGCTCACCACCGCGGGGGGGTACGCAGTATTTT. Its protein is CASSPPRGGTQYF. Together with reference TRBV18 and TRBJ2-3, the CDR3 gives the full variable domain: NAGVMQNPRHLVRRRGQEARLRCSPMKGHSHVYWYRQLPEEGLKFMVYLQKENIIDESGMPKERFSAEFPKEGPSILRIQQVVRGDSAAYFCASSPPRGGTQYFGPGTRLTVL.

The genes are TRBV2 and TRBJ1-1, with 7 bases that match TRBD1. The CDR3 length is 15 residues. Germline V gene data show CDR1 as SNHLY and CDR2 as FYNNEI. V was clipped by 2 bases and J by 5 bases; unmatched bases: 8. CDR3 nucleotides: TGTGCCAGCAGTGAACTTGACAGGGTCGGAACTGAAGCTTTCTTT. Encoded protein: CASSELDRVGTEAFF. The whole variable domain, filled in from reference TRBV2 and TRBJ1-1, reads EPEVTQTPSHQVTQMGQEVILRCVPISNHLYFYWYRQILGQKVEFLVSFYNNEISEKSEIFDDQFSVERPDGSNFTLKIRSTKLEDSAMYFCASSELDRVGTEAFFGQGTRLTVV.

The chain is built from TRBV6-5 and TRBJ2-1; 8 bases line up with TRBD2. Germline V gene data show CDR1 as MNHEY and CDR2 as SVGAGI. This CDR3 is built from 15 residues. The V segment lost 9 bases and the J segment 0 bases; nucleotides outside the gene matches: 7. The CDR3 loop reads CASKLGGGSYNEQFF. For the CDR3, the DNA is TGTGCCAGTAAACTCGGGGGGGGCTCCTACAATGAGCAGTTCTTC.

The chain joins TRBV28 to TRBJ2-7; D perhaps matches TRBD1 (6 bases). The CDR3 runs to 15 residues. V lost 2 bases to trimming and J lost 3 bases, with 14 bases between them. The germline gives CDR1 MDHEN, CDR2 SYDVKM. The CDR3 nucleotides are TGTGCCAGCAGTTTAACAGGGATGGGTCTCTACGAGCAGTACTTC. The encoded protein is CASSLTGMGLYEQYF. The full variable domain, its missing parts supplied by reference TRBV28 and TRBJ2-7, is DVKVTQSSRYLVKRTGEKVFLECVQDMDHENMFWYRQDPGLGLRLIYFSYDVKMKEKGDIPEGYSVSREKKERFSLILESASTNQTSMYLCASSLTGMGLYEQYFGPGTRLTVT.

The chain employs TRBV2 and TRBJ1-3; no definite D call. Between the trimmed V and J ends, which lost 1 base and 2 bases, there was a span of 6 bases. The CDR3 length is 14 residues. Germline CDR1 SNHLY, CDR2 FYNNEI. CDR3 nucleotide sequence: TGTGCCAGCAGTGAAGTGCGGCCTGGAAACACCATATATTTT. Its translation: CASSEVRPGNTIYF.

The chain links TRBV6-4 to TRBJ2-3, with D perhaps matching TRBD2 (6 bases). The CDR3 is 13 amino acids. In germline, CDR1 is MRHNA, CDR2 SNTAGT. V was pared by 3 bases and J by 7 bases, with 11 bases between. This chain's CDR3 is CASSEVAGYTQYF. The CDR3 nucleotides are TGTGCCAGCAGTGAAGTCGCGGGGTATACGCAGTATTTT.

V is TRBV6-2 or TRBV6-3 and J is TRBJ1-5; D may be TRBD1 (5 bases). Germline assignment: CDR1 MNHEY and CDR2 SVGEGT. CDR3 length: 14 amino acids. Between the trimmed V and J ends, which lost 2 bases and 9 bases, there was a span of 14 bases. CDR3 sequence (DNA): TGTGCCAGCAGTTACGGACACTCCGACGCGCCCCAGCATTTT. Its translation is CASSYGHSDAPQHF.

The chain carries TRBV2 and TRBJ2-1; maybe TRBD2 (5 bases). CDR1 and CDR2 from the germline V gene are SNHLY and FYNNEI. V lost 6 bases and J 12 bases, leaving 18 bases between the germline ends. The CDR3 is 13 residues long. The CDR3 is CASSPGGSVRQFF. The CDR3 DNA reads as TGTGCCAGCAGCCCCGGAGGTTCAGTCCGGCAGTTCTTC.

The CDR3: CASSVATGTGPQETQYF. Written as DNA, the CDR3 is TGTGCCAGCAGCGTAGCGACCGGGACAGGACCCCAAGAGACCCAGTACTTC. The J gene is TRBJ2-5, the V gene TRBV9; the match to TRBD1 covers 8 bases. This CDR3 is built from 17 residues. V gave up 0 bases and J gave up 1 base; unmatched junction bases: 8. Per the germline V gene, CDR1 is SGDLS and CDR2 is YYNGEE. The variable domain in full, completed from reference TRBV9 and TRBJ2-5, reads DSGVTQTPKHLITATGQRVTLRCSPRSGDLSVYWYQQSLDQGLQFLIQYYNGEERAKGNILERFSAQQFPDLHSELNLSSLELGDSALYFCASSVATGTGPQETQYFGPGTRLLVL.

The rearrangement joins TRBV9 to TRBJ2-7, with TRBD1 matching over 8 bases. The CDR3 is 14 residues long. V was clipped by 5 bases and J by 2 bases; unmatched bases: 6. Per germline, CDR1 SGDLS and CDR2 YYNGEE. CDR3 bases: TGTGCCAGCAGTCCCGGGACAGGCACCTACGAGCAGTACGTC. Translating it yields CASSPGTGTYEQYV.

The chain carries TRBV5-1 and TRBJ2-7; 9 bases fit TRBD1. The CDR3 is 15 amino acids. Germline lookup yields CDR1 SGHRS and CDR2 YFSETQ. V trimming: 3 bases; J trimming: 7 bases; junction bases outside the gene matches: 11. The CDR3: CASSSPGQGSREQYF. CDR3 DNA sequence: TGCGCCAGCAGCTCGCCGGGACAGGGCTCTCGGGAGCAGTACTTC.

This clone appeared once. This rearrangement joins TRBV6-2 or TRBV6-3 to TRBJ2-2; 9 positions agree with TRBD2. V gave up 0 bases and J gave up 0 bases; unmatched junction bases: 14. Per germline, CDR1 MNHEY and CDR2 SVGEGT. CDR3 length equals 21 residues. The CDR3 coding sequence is TGTGCCAGCAGTTACTCGATACGGTTCCAGCGGGGGGACTCGAACACCGGGGAGCTGTTTTTT. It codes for CASSYSIRFQRGDSNTGELFF.

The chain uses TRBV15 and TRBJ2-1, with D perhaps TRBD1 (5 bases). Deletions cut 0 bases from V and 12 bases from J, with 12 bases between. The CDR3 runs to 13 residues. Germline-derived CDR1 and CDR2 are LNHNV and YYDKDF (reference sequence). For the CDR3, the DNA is TGTGCCACCAGCAGAGATCTTCAGGGATCGCAGTTCTTC. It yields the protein CATSRDLQGSQFF. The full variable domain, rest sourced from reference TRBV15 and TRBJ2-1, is DAMVIQNPRYQVTQFGKPVTLSCSQTLNHNVMYWYQQKSSQAPKLLFHYYDKDFNNEADTPDNFQSRRPNTSFCFLDIRSPGLGDTAMYLCATSRDLQGSQFFGPGTRLTVL.

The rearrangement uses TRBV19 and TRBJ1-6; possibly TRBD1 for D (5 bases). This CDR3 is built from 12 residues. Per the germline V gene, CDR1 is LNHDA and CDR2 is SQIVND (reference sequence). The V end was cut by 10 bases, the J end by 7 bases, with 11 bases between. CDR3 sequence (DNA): TGTGCCACCAAGGGGCAGAATTCACCCCTCCACTTT. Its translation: CATKGQNSPLHF. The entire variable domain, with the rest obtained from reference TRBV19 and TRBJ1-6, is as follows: DGGITQSPKYLFRKEGQNVTLSCEQNLNHDAMYWYRQDPGQGLRLIYYSQIVNDFQKGDIAEGYSVSREKKESFPLTVTSAQKNPTAFYLCATKGQNSPLHFGNGTRLTVT.

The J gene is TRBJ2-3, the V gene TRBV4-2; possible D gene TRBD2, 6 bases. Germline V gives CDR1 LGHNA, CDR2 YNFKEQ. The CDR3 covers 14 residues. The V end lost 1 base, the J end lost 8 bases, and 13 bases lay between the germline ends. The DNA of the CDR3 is TGTGCCAGCAGCCAAGTTAGGGGAGGAGGTACGCAGTATTTT. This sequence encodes CASSQVRGGGTQYF.

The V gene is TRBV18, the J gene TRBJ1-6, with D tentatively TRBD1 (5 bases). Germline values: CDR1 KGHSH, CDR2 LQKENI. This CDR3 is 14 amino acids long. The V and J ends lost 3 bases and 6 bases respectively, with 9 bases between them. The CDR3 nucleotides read TGTGCCAGCTCACCCGGACAACCTAATTCACCCCTCCACTTT. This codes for CASSPGQPNSPLHF. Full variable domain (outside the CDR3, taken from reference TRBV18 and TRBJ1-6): NAGVMQNPRHLVRRRGQEARLRCSPMKGHSHVYWYRQLPEEGLKFMVYLQKENIIDESGMPKERFSAEFPKEGPSILRIQQVVRGDSAAYFCASSPGQPNSPLHFGNGTRLTVT.